These 20 T cell receptor beta chains came from one sample sequenced in a study of cytomegalovirus exposure and HLA in healthy donors. 60 Vbeta and 13 Jbeta primers were used in PCR. The assay was immunoSEQ multiplex PCR, and TCRdb's table has in-frame clones only and misses some. The sample contains under 90,000 clones, around 78% of which appear only once. Sample: PBMCs. The receptors come from a man aged 35-49 years in good health and CMV-seronegative.

The rearrangement links TRBV29-1 to TRBJ2-2; tentatively, D is TRBD2 (6 bases). Germline V gives CDR1 SQVTM, CDR2 ANQGSEA. This CDR3 is built from 16 residues. V was pared by 4 bases and J by 5 bases, with 20 bases between. CDR3 DNA: TGCAGCGTTGTATCAGGGACTGCCTCGGGGACCGGGGAGCTGTTTTTT. It yields the protein CSVVSGTASGTGELFF.

The sample holds one count of this clone. The gene calls are TRBV5-5 and TRBJ2-7; D is unresolved. The CDR3 spans 13 residues. The ends were cut back, 0 bases at V and 3 bases at J, with 7 bases in the middle. Germline CDR1 SGHKS, CDR2 YYEKEE (reference sequence). The CDR3 protein is CASSLGSYYEQYF. DNA of the CDR3: TGTGCCAGCAGCTTGGGTAGCTACTACGAGCAGTACTTC.

V usage is TRBV10-3 and J usage is TRBJ2-3, with 8 bases that match TRBD1. This CDR3 has 14 amino acids. V lost 6 bases, J lost 0 bases, and 2 bases stayed unmatched. CDR1 ENHRY and CDR2 SYGVKD come from the germline V gene. The CDR3 region has the DNA TGTGCCATCAGGGACAGGGTTAGCACAGATACGCAGTATTTT. Protein: CAIRDRVSTDTQYF.

This chain joins TRBV18 and TRBJ2-3; D uncertain. CDR1 KGHSH and CDR2 LQKENI come from the germline V gene. The CDR3 loop spans 11 amino acids. Trimming stripped 6 bases from V and 2 bases from J, with 3 bases between. The CDR3 here is CASSYTDTQYF. The CDR3 coding sequence is TGTGCCAGCTCGTACACAGATACGCAGTATTTT.

The gene calls are TRBV6-5 and TRBJ1-5; D is undetermined. Germline V lookup: CDR1 MNHEY, CDR2 SVGAGI. V lost 6 bases to trimming and J lost 3 bases, with 9 bases between them. This CDR3 has 13 residues. CDR3 DNA sequence: TGTGCCAGCAGGCTACAGCACAATCAGCCCCAGCATTTT. It is translated as CASRLQHNQPQHF.

J is TRBJ2-5 and V is TRBV27, with D tentatively TRBD1 (6 bases). The DNA end lines up better with TRBJ2-7; the J call may be wrong. Germline CDR1 MNHEY, CDR2 SMNVEV (reference sequence). This CDR3 is 12 amino acids long. Here the CDR3 reads CASRDRRYEQYF. CDR3 in DNA: TGTGCCAGCAGAGACAGGCGCTACGAGCAGTACTTC.

This clone was detected only once. The chain is built from TRBV10-3 and TRBJ2-7; 8 nucleotides line up with TRBD2. CDR3 length: 15 residues. V dropped 3 bases and J dropped 5; count of bases not matched to a gene: 9. Germline V gene data show CDR1 as ENHRY and CDR2 as SYGVKD. CDR3 sequence: CAISDRGGAYHEQYF. The CDR3 DNA follows: TGTGCCATCAGTGACCGGGGGGGGGCCTACCACGAGCAGTACTTC.

The chain has TRBV5-1 and TRBJ2-2; 7 positions agree with TRBD1. Trimming removed 2 bases from V and 7 bases from J; junction bases left unmatched: 5. The CDR3 has 14 residues. Germline assignment: CDR1 SGHRS and CDR2 YFSETQ. The CDR3 bases are TGCGCCAGCAGCTTCGACAGGGTCCACGGGGAGCTGTTTTTT. It is translated as CASSFDRVHGELFF.

Details on this clone: The junction does not match germline at one end; this may be a read error. The chain has TRBV25-1 and TRBJ1-2; 12 nucleotides align to TRBD1. This CDR3 region has 15 residues. CDR1 is MGHDK and CDR2 is SYGVNS in the germline V gene. CDR3 DNA: TGTGCCAGCAGTGAATACGGGACAGGGGGCTATGGCTACCCCTTC. Translated, it gives CASSEYGTGGYGYPF.

This clone was seen more than once but under ten times. The chain uses TRBV6-1 and TRBJ1-5, with 7 bases identical to TRBD1. The CDR3 totals 12 residues. Germline lookup yields CDR1 MNHNS and CDR2 SASEGT. Trimming cost V 8 bases and J 5 bases; bases outside gene matches: 3. CDR3 protein: CASRGGHQPQHF. CDR3 DNA: TGTGCCAGCCGAGGGGGCCATCAGCCCCAGCATTTT.

This clone was counted only a few times. The genes are TRBV7-2 and TRBJ2-1; tentative D call: TRBD2 (6 bases). The CDR3 loop spans 15 amino acids. Deletions cut 3 bases from V and 2 bases from J, with 11 bases between. CDR1 SGHTA and CDR2 FQGNSA come from the germline V gene. The CDR3 is CASSFGSGTYNEQFF. Here the CDR3 DNA reads TGTGCCAGCAGCTTCGGTAGCGGAACCTACAATGAGCAGTTCTTC.

This chain links TRBV2 with TRBJ1-2; 8 bases fit TRBD1. The germline V gene encodes CDR1 SNHLY and CDR2 FYNNEI. The V segment lost 5 bases and the J segment 7 bases; nucleotides outside the gene matches: 9. The CDR3 is 14 residues long. This chain's CDR3 is CASSIGTGPSGYTF. The CDR3 bases are TGTGCCAGCAGTATCGGGACAGGCCCCTCTGGCTACACCTTC.

This clone was found once. CDR3 sequence reads: CASSLVAGLQFF. The CDR3 DNA sequence: TGTGCCAGCAGCTTGGTAGCGGGGCTTCAGTTCTTC. The chain joins TRBV7-9 to TRBJ2-1; 8 nucleotides agree with TRBD2. The CDR3 contains 12 residues. Germline CDR1 reads SEHNR; CDR2 reads FQNEAQ (reference sequence). The V and J ends lost 3 bases and 13 bases, in that order; junction bases with no gene match: 5.

As regards this clone: At one boundary the junction diverges from the germline segment, which might be a read error. The gene calls are TRBV7-9 and TRBJ1-1, with 7 bases fitting TRBD1. This CDR3 is built from 12 residues. The germline V gene encodes CDR1 SEHNR and CDR2 FQNEAQ (reference sequence). This CDR3 reads CSSSQGGLGAFF. The CDR3 DNA is TGTTCCAGCAGCCAAGGGGGCTTAGGTGCTTTCTTT.

The V gene is TRBV5-1, the J gene TRBJ1-6, with D hard to call. The V gene lost 1 base and the J gene lost 3 bases, with 11 bases spanning the gap. This CDR3 contains 16 residues. Germline V gene lookup returns CDR1 SGHRS and CDR2 YFSETQ. CDR3 coding DNA: TGCGCCAGCAGCTTGTTAGAATTAATCTATAATTCACCCCTCCACTTT. Residues: CASSLLELIYNSPLHF. Supplemented by reference TRBV5-1 and TRBJ1-6, the full variable domain reads KAGVTQTPRYLIKTRGQQVTLSCSPISGHRSVSWYQQTPGQGLQFLFEYFSETQRNKGNFPGRFSGRQFSNSRSEMNVSTLELGDSALYLCASSLLELIYNSPLHFGNGTRLTVT.

This clone has more than one count but fewer than ten. The chain is built from TRBV4-1 and TRBJ1-1, with D unclear. V lost 3 bases to trimming and J lost 0 bases, with 14 bases between them. Per the germline V gene, CDR1 is MGHRA and CDR2 is YSYEKL. This CDR3 comprises 16 residues. The CDR3 nucleotides are TGCGCCAGCAGCCACACCCTTGGGAGAGTGAACACTGAAGCTTTCTTT. This translates into CASSHTLGRVNTEAFF.

This clone was observed a few times. The genes are TRBV5-6 and TRBJ1-5; 8 bases agree with TRBD1. The V segment lost 3 bases and the J segment 6 bases; nucleotides outside the gene matches: 2. The germline CDR1 and CDR2 sequences are SGHDT and YYEEEE. The CDR3 length is 13 residues. CDR3 loop: CASSYGTGQPQHF. DNA of the CDR3: TGTGCCAGCAGCTATGGGACAGGTCAGCCCCAGCATTTT.

This clone turned up a few times. This chain uses TRBV6-5 with TRBJ1-1; D not certain. CDR3 size: 15 residues. Germline CDR1 is MNHEY and CDR2 is SVGAGI. The V and J ends lost 3 bases and 3 bases respectively, with 14 bases between them. CDR3: CASSYEFREYTEAFF. DNA of the CDR3: TGTGCCAGCAGTTATGAATTCCGGGAGTACACTGAAGCTTTCTTT.

The V call is TRBV7-2, the J call TRBJ1-1, with 7 bases matching TRBD1. The germline V gene encodes CDR1 SGHTA and CDR2 FQGNSA. The CDR3 totals 16 residues. V shed 4 bases and J 0 bases; nucleotides not matched to a gene: 8. The CDR3 region is CASSSRTGIVNTEAFF. The CDR3 coding sequence is TGTGCCAGCAGCTCCCGGACAGGCATCGTGAACACTGAAGCTTTCTTT.

The rearrangement uses TRBV10-3 and TRBJ2-7, with a possible D match to TRBD1 (6 bases). Germline loops: CDR1 ENHRY, CDR2 SYGVKD. V was clipped by 5 bases and J by 3 bases, with 14 bases between them. The CDR3 has 14 residues. CDR3 amino acids: CAISLRDTGYEQYF. The CDR3 DNA sequence: TGTGCCATCAGTCTCCGGGACACTGGCTACGAGCAGTACTTC.